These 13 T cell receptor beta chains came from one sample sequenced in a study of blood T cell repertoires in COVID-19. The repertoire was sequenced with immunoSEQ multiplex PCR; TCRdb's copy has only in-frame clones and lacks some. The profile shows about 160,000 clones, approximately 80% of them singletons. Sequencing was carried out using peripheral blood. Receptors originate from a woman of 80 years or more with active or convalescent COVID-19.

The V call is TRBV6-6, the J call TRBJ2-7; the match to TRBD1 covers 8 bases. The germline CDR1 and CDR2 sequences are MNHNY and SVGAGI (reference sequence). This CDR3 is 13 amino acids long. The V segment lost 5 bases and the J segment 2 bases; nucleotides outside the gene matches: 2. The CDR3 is CASSKQGAYEQYF. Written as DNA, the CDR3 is TGTGCCAGCAGTAAACAGGGGGCCTACGAGCAGTACTTC.

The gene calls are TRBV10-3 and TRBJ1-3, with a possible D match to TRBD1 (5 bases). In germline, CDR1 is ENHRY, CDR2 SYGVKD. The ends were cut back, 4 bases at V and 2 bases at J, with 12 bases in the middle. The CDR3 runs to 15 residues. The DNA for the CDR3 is TGTGCCATCAGTGGCGGGACTCTTGCTGGAAACACCATATATTTT. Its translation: CAISGGTLAGNTIYF.

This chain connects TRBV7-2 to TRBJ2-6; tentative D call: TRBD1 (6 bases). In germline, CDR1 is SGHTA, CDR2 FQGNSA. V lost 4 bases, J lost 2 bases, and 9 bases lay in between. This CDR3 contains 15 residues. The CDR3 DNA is TGTGCCAGCAGCTCCACAGGGACTGGGGCCAACGTCCTGACTTTC. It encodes CASSSTGTGANVLTF.

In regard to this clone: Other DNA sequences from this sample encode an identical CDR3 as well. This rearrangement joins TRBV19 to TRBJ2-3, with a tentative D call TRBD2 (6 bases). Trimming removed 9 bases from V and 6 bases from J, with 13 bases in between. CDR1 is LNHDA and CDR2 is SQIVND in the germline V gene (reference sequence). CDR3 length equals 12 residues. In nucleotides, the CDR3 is TGTGCCAGCGGGGGTGGGGTCGATACGCAGTATTTT. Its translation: CASGGGVDTQYF. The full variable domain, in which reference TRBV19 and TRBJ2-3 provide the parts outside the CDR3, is DGGITQSPKYLFRKEGQNVTLSCEQNLNHDAMYWYRQDPGQGLRLIYYSQIVNDFQKGDIAEGYSVSREKKESFPLTVTSAQKNPTAFYLCASGGGVDTQYFGPGTRLTVL.

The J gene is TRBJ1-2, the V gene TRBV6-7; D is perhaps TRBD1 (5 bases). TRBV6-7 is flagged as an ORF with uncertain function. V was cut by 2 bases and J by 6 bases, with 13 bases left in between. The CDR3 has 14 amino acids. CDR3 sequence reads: CASSYRPGGHGYTF. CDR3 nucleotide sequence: TGTGCCAGCAGTTACAGGCCGGGGGGTCATGGCTACACCTTC.

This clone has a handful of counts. Here the CDR3 DNA reads TGCGCCAGCAGACTCCGACAGGAGCCTAACTATGGCTACACCTTC. Its protein product is CASRLRQEPNYGYTF. This chain uses TRBV10-2 with TRBJ1-2, with D possibly TRBD1 on 6 matching bases. Germline assignment: CDR1 WSHSY and CDR2 SAAADI. The ends were cut back, 6 bases at V and 0 bases at J, with 14 bases in the middle. The CDR3 spans 15 residues.

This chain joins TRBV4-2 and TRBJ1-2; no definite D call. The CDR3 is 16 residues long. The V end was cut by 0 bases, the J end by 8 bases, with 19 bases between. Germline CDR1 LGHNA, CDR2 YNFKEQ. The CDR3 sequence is CASSQEWAQPPVGYTF. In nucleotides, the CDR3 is TGTGCCAGCAGCCAAGAATGGGCGCAGCCCCCCGTAGGCTACACCTTC.

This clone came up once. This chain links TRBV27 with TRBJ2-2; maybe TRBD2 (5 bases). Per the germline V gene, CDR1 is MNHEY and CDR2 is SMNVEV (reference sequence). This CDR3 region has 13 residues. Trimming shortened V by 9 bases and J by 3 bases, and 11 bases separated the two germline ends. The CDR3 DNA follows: TGTGCCAGTCTGAACGGGGACACCGGGGAGCTGTTTTTT. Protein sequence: CASLNGDTGELFF.

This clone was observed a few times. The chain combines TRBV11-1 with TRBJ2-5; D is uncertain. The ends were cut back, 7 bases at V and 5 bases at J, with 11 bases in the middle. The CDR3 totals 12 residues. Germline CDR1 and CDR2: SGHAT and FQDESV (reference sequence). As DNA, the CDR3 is TGTGCCAGCAACGCGTTTTCGGAGACCCAGTACTTC. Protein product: CASNAFSETQYF.

The CDR3 DNA follows: TGTGCCAGCGCCTTCGAAGGGACAGGGATGATCTCTGGGGCCAACGTCCTGACTTTC. Its protein product is CASAFEGTGMISGANVLTF. This chain links TRBV27 with TRBJ2-6, with 9 positions matching TRBD1. CDR3 length: 19 amino acids. Germline V gives CDR1 MNHEY, CDR2 SMNVEV (reference sequence). The ends lost 8 bases at V and 0 bases at J; junction bases unmatched: 14. Complete variable domain (other parts from reference TRBV27 and TRBJ2-6): EAQVTQNPRYLITVTGKKLTVTCSQNMNHEYMSWYRQDPGLGLRQIYYSMNVEVTDKGDVPEGYKVSRKEKRNFPLILESPSPNQTSLYFCASAFEGTGMISGANVLTFGAGSRLTVL.

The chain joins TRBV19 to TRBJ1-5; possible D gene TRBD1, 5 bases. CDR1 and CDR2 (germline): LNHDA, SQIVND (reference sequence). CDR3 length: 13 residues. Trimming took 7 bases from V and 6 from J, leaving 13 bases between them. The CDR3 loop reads CASKEGVGQPQHF. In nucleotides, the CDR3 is TGTGCCAGTAAGGAAGGGGTGGGTCAGCCCCAGCATTTT.

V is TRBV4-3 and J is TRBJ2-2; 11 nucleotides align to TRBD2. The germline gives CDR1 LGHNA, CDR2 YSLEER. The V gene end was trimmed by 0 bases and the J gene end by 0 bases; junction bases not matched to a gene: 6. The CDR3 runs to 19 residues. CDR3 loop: CASSQDLLAGAANTGELFF. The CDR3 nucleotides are TGCGCCAGCAGCCAAGATCTACTAGCGGGGGCCGCGAACACCGGGGAGCTGTTTTTT.

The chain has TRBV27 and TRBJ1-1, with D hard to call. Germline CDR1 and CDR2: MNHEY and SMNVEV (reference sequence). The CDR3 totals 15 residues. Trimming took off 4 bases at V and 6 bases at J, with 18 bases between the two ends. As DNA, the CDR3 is TGTGCCAGCAGTTCCCTTACCACGCTAACGGCTGAAGCTTTCTTT. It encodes CASSSLTTLTAEAFF.